The following is a TCR beta chain sequence with its context. The sample belongs to a study of cytomegalovirus exposure and HLA in healthy donors. Study background: Just over 80% of 350 to 400 genotyped donors fell in the Caucasian-associated ancestry cluster.

The PCR used 60 Vbeta and 13 Jbeta primers. Method: immunoSEQ multiplex PCR; TCRdb's copy keeps in-frame clones and lacks some. This sample has over 200,000 clones, with around 76% found just once. Germline V gives CDR1 SGHNT, CDR2 YYREEE (reference sequence). Deletions cut 4 bases from V and 0 bases from J, with 14 bases between. This CDR3 is 15 amino acids long. The donors, nominally healthy at sampling, likely had unrecorded immune exposures. This rearrangement joins TRBV5-4 to TRBJ2-7; tentatively, D is TRBD1 (5 bases). This receptor was obtained from a woman between 40 and 50 years old in good health and CMV-seropositive. Specimen: PBMCs. As DNA, the CDR3 is TGTGCCAGCAGCCCTACAGGAACCTACTCCTACGAGCAGTACTTC. Residues: CASSPTGTYSYEQYF.